The 9 T cell receptor beta chains presented below share a single source sample, sequenced in a study of blood T cell repertoires in COVID-19. Method: immunoSEQ multiplex PCR; TCRdb's copy keeps in-frame clones and lacks some. The data show 50,000 to 70,000 clones, about 80% seen once. Sequencing input: peripheral blood. The receptors were sampled from a man in his 60s with acute or convalescent COVID-19.

The chain uses TRBV28 and TRBJ1-1; 7 bases fit TRBD1. The CDR3 has 19 residues. The V gene's germline CDR1 is MDHEN and CDR2 SYDVKM. Unmatched junction bases numbered 25, after V lost 9 bases and J lost 3 bases. The CDR3 loop is CASISYSTGAERWDTEAFF. CDR3 coding DNA: TGTGCCAGTATCTCGTATTCTACAGGGGCCGAAAGGTGGGACACTGAAGCTTTCTTT.

The CDR3 here is CASSPLTRDQPQHF. CDR3 sequence (DNA): TGTGCCAGCTCACCACTTACACGGGATCAGCCCCAGCATTTT. V gene TRBV18 combines with J gene TRBJ1-5; D unclear. CDR1 and CDR2 (germline): KGHSH, LQKENI. Trimming took 1 base from V and 5 from J, leaving 9 bases between them. This CDR3 region has 14 residues.

CDR3 amino acids: CASSTGTDTQYF. The CDR3, as DNA: TGTGCCAGCAGTACCGGGACAGATACGCAGTATTTT. V and J are TRBV6-2 or TRBV6-3 and TRBJ2-3; no reliable D call. The CDR3 covers 12 residues. In germline, CDR1 is MNHEY, CDR2 SVGEGT. V was trimmed by 5 bases and J by 3 bases, leaving 6 bases between them.

The V call is TRBV2, the J call TRBJ2-5; a weak D match, TRBD1 (6 bases). V dropped 5 bases and J dropped 2 bases, with 15 bases sitting between them. The CDR3 is 15 residues long. The V gene's germline CDR1 is SNHLY and CDR2 FYNNEI. DNA for the CDR3: TGTGCCAGCAGTTCCCGGGACACTGGTCAAGAGACCCAGTACTTC. Translating gives CASSSRDTGQETQYF.

The chain combines TRBV30 with TRBJ2-1, with TRBD2 matching over 13 bases. V trimming: 8 bases; J trimming: 2 bases; junction bases outside the gene matches: 6. The CDR3 runs to 15 residues. Germline V gene lookup returns CDR1 GTSNPN and CDR2 SVGIG (reference sequence). The CDR3 region has the DNA TGTGCCGGGGGGACTAGCGGGATCCCCTACAATGAGCAGTTCTTC. It translates to CAGGTSGIPYNEQFF.

V usage is TRBV6-5 and J usage is TRBJ2-7, with a tentative D call TRBD2 (5 bases). The CDR3 is 14 amino acids. V lost 6 bases to trimming and J lost 0 bases, with 12 bases between them. The germline gives CDR1 MNHEY, CDR2 SVGAGI. CDR3 DNA sequence: TGTGCCAGCAGCCGGACTCTAAGCTCCTACGAGCAGTACTTC. Protein product: CASSRTLSSYEQYF.

The V call is TRBV6-5, the J call TRBJ1-1; D possibly corresponds to TRBD1 (6 bases). The CDR3 contains 16 residues. Trimming removed 0 bases from V and 2 bases from J, with 13 bases in between. Looked up from germline, CDR1 is MNHEY and CDR2 is SVGAGI. Written as DNA, the CDR3 is TGTGCCAGCAGTTACTCAACGACAGGAGACAACACTGAAGCTTTCTTT. Encoded protein: CASSYSTTGDNTEAFF.

This chain uses TRBV18 with TRBJ1-1, with 7 nucleotides matching TRBD1. Germline loops: CDR1 KGHSH, CDR2 LQKENI. This CDR3 is 12 amino acids long. Trimming removed 4 bases from V and 5 bases from J; junction bases left unmatched: 1. CDR3 bases: TGTGCCAGCTCACTGGGACAGACTGAAGCTTTCTTT. Its translation: CASSLGQTEAFF.

This rearrangement joins TRBV27 to TRBJ1-4; 9 bases are a match to TRBD1. The length of the CDR3 is 15 residues. Germline-derived CDR1 and CDR2 are MNHEY and SMNVEV (reference sequence). The J segment lost 5 bases and the V segment lost 4 bases, leaving 5 bases of the junction unmatched. DNA of the CDR3: TGTGCCAGCAGTTCTCCCGGGACAGGGAATGAAAAACTGTTTTTT. As protein: CASSSPGTGNEKLFF.